This T cell receptor beta chain was obtained from a study of post-analysis software for immune sequencing data. Study details: Disease courses included relapsing-remitting, secondary progressive and progressive-relapsing multiple sclerosis. Study-wide results and limits: Patients had higher frequencies than controls of about 5 TRBV segments, including TRBV5-6, TRBV5-1 and TRBV20-1. F measure clustering grouped samples strongly by preparation batch.

With respect to this clonotype: No antigen is known for it.

Prepared libraries of TCR beta cDNA carried unique molecular identifiers. T cells, about 0.85 to 11 million of them, yielded roughly 550,000 cDNA molecules. TCRdb re-analysed the PCR reads in MiXCR, keeping a single row per CDR3 protein. Here the sample spans hundreds of thousands of distinct CDR3 sequences, approximately 45% being singletons. The CDR3 totals 13 residues. Germline loops: CDR1 MDHEN, CDR2 SYDVKM. Trimming cost V 7 bases and J 2 bases, with 10 bases left between them. The V gene is TRBV28, the J gene TRBJ2-3, with unresolved D. The TCR sequence derives from a girl aged 5 to 17 with multiple sclerosis. Material for sequencing was blood. The CDR3 DNA sequence: TGTGCCAGCACAGGAGCAAACACAGATACGCAGTATTTT. Protein sequence: CASTGANTDTQYF.